This T cell receptor (beta chain) originates from a study of long-term antiretroviral therapy in people with HIV. At the survey level, the v3.0 immunoSEQ assay was run. Clones were read by immunoSEQ multiplex PCR, and TCRdb kept only the in-frame ones, dropping some. The sample comprises about 9,700 clones, roughly 79% of which are singletons, and 20% to 25% rests with the top ten. V gave up 0 bases and J gave up 1 base, with 3 bases separating them. Germline CDR1 WNHNN, CDR2 SYGVQD (reference sequence). CDR3 length: 13 residues. This chain links TRBV10-1 with TRBJ1-1; D call uncertain. This TCR was sampled from a middle-aged man with HIV. The sample in question was unsorted PBMCs, obtained 1.8 years before starting antiretroviral therapy. CDR3 loop: CASSESPNTEAFF. The CDR3 DNA sequence: TGCGCCAGCAGTGAGTCACCGAACACTGAAGCTTTCTTT.